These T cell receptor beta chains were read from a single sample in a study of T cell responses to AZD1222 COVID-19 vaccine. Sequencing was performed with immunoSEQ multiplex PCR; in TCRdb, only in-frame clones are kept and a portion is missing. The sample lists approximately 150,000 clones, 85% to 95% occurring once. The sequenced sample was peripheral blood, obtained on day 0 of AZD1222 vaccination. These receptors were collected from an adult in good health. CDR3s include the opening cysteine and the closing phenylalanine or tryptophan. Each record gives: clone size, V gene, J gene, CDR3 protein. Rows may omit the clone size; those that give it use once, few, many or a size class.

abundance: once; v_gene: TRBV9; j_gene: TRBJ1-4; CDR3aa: CASSAGTRNEKLFF
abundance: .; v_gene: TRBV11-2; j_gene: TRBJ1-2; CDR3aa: CASSVGQQPGIYTF
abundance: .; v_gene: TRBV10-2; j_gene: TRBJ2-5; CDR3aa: CATATGLWRETQYF
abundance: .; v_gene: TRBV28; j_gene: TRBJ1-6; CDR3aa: CASIEWGGSTRDSPLHF
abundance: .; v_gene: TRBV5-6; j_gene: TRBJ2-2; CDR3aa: CASSLSGTNTGELFF
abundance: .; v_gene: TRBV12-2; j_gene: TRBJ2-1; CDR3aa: CASRPRTSRHNEQFF
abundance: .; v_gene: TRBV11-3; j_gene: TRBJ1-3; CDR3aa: CASSSGTFSSGNTIYF
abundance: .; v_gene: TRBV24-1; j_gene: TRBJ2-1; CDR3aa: CATSDNNEQFF
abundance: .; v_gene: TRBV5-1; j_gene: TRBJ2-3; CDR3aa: CASSLLADFTDTQYF
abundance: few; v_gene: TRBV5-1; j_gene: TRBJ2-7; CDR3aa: CASSLGDMDVLEQYF
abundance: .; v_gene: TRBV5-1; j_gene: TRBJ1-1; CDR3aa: CASSPNTGQKAEAFF
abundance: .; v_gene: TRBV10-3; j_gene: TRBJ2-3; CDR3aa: CAISEGGGATDTQYF
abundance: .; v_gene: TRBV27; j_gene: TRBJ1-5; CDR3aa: CASSLSPGTSNQPQHF
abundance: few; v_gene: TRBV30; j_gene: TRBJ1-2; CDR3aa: CAWSVSGVDYTF
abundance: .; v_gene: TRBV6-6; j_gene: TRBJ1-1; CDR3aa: CASITGQGADEAFF
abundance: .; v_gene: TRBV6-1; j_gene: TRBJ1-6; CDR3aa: CASSEVHTDNSPLHF